This T cell receptor beta chain derives from a study of cytomegalovirus exposure and HLA in healthy donors. At the level of the study: Around 85 million unique TCRs from HLA-typed donors were held in an early data release. General study results and limits: When the data were analyzed later, several of the most significant clusters appeared to be linked to common viral pathogens.

As to this clone: The target antigen is unknown.

While unrecorded immune exposures were likely, the donors were nominally healthy when sampled. Per germline, CDR1 SEHNR and CDR2 FQNEAQ (reference sequence). V dropped 1 base and J dropped 2; count of bases not matched to a gene: 1. This CDR3 comprises 15 residues. PCR amplification relied on 60 Vbeta primers (plus 13 Jbeta primers). Original methodology: Later, 65 million to 85 million unique TCR beta chains were counted in an analysis, and approximately 10 million of them were shared. Measured with immunoSEQ multiplex PCR; TCRdb has only the in-frame clones, and not every one. V and J calls and clone size are as listed in that table; D and trimming were resolved from the DNA. The listing records approximately 120,000 clones.

The sample was PBMCs. The origin of this receptor is a man aged 30 to 39 in good health and CMV-seronegative. The V call is TRBV7-9, the J call TRBJ1-1; 10 positions agree with TRBD1. For the CDR3, the DNA is TGTGCCAGCAGCTTAGGGGACAGGGGAAACACTGAAGCTTTCTTT. This codes for CASSLGDRGNTEAFF.